The 25 T cell receptor beta chains below come from one sample, sequenced in a study of T cell responses to AZD1222 COVID-19 vaccine. The assay was immunoSEQ multiplex PCR, and TCRdb's table has in-frame clones only and misses some. The sample contains 150,000 to 180,000 clones, around 85% of which appear only once. The sample consisted of peripheral blood, taken on day 0 of MenACWY control vaccination. These receptors all come from an adult in good health.

The V and J genes are TRBV6-1 and TRBJ1-2; TRBD1 might be the D (6 bases). V gave up 4 bases and J gave up 0 bases, with 15 bases separating them. CDR1 is MNHNS, CDR2 SASEGT, per germline. The CDR3 contains 16 residues. The CDR3: CASSGTQGTSNYGYTF. CDR3 bases: TGTGCCAGCAGTGGAACCCAGGGGACCTCTAACTATGGCTACACCTTC.

This chain connects TRBV29-1 to TRBJ1-3; 7 positions agree with TRBD1. CDR1 SQVTM and CDR2 ANQGSEA come from the germline V gene. V lost 5 bases and J lost 4; bases outside the gene matches: 2. The CDR3 is made up of 12 amino acids. The CDR3 coding sequence is TGCAGCGTTTTGACAGGGGGAAACACCATATATTTT. Its protein product is CSVLTGGNTIYF.

The V gene is TRBV11-2, the J gene TRBJ2-7; TRBD1 aligns across 11 bases. CDR1 is SGHAT, CDR2 FQNNGV, per germline. The CDR3 has 15 amino acids. V shed 4 bases, J shed 3 bases, and the junction held 5 bases outside the gene matches. As DNA, the CDR3 is TGTGCCAGCAGCTCCAGGGGACAGGGGGTCTACGAGCAGTACTTC. The encoded protein is CASSSRGQGVYEQYF. The variable domain in full, with the rest retrieved from reference TRBV11-2 and TRBJ2-7, is EAGVAQSPRYKIIEKRQSVAFWCNPISGHATLYWYQQILGQGPKLLIQFQNNGVVDDSQLPKDRFSAERLKGVDSTLKIQPAKLEDSAVYLCASSSRGQGVYEQYFGPGTRLTVT.

This chain connects TRBV9 to TRBJ2-3; no clear D. The CDR3 is made up of 16 amino acids. The germline V and J ends were trimmed by 3 bases and 0 bases, with 14 bases remaining between them. The germline gives CDR1 SGDLS, CDR2 YYNGEE. The CDR3 loop is CASSAPMGSSTDTQYF. As DNA, the CDR3 is TGTGCCAGCAGCGCCCCCATGGGATCAAGCACAGATACGCAGTATTTT.

The V and J genes are TRBV20-1 and TRBJ1-6; 7 nucleotides align to TRBD1. Trimming removed 3 bases from V and 4 bases from J; junction bases left unmatched: 9. The CDR3 is made up of 16 amino acids. Germline CDR1 DFQATT, CDR2 SNEGSKA (reference sequence). The CDR3 is CSASRDSSPYNSPLHF. CDR3 DNA: TGCAGTGCTAGTAGGGACAGCTCCCCTTATAATTCACCCCTCCACTTT.

The V and J genes are TRBV7-9 and TRBJ2-6, with D perhaps TRBD1 or TRBD2 (5 bases each). The CDR3 runs 19 residues. V shed 5 bases and J shed 1 base, with 21 bases lying between them. The germline gives CDR1 SEHNR, CDR2 FQNEAQ (reference sequence). The CDR3 DNA reads TGTGCCAGCAGCGACCCGGGGTCGGGACCGACGTCTGGGGCCAACGTCCTGACTTTC. Encoded protein: CASSDPGSGPTSGANVLTF.

The chain couples TRBV7-9 to TRBJ1-6; D not certain. CDR1 and CDR2 (germline): SEHNR, FQNEAQ (reference sequence). This CDR3 is built from 16 residues. V was trimmed by 4 bases and J by 9 bases, leaving 19 bases between them. The CDR3 loop reads CASSSSGGSGGSPLHF. The CDR3 DNA follows: TGTGCCAGCAGCTCCAGCGGAGGATCTGGAGGTTCACCCCTCCACTTT.

The CDR3 here is CASSSTSGRGGEQYF. In DNA form, the CDR3 reads TGTGCCAGCAGCTCTACTAGCGGGAGGGGGGGAGAGCAGTACTTC. V usage is TRBV7-2 and J usage is TRBJ2-7, with 13 bases matching TRBD2. The CDR3 extends over 15 amino acids. CDR1 and CDR2 from the germline V gene are SGHTA and FQGNSA. V shed 4 bases and J 7 bases; nucleotides not matched to a gene: 7.

This chain joins TRBV9 and TRBJ1-1; D call uncertain. The V and J ends lost 3 bases and 7 bases respectively, with 13 bases between them. The CDR3 extends over 13 amino acids. The V gene's germline CDR1 is SGDLS and CDR2 YYNGEE. CDR3 coding DNA: TGTGCCAGCAGCGCTATGGATCACGTTGAAGCTTTCTTT. It codes for CASSAMDHVEAFF.

V is TRBV9 and J is TRBJ1-1, with TRBD1 identical over 10 bases. The length of the CDR3 is 15 residues. J lost 0 bases, V lost 2 bases, and 1 base had no gene match. The germline gives CDR1 SGDLS, CDR2 YYNGEE. In nucleotides, the CDR3 is TGTGCCAGCAGCGTGGGACAGGGGATGAACACTGAAGCTTTCTTT. Amino acids: CASSVGQGMNTEAFF.

The chain employs TRBV7-2 and TRBJ1-2; D may be TRBD1 (5 bases). Per the germline V gene, CDR1 is SGHTA and CDR2 is FQGNSA. The CDR3 totals 13 residues. The V end was cut by 2 bases, the J end by 5 bases, with 9 bases between. The CDR3 sequence: CASSLRGVYGYTF. The CDR3 nucleotides are TGTGCCAGCAGCTTAAGAGGGGTATATGGCTACACCTTC.

The V gene is TRBV3-1 (or the pseudogene TRBV3-2), the J gene TRBJ2-1; no firm D call. The germline gives CDR1 LGHDT, CDR2 YNNKEL (reference sequence). The CDR3 is 15 amino acids. V was pared by 2 bases and J by 2 bases, with 10 bases between. The CDR3 spells CASSQSQGTYNEQFF. The CDR3 DNA reads as TGTGCCAGCAGCCAATCCCAAGGGACCTACAATGAGCAGTTCTTC.

The rearrangement links TRBV3-1 (or the pseudogene TRBV3-2) to TRBJ1-2; TRBD1 might be the D (5 bases). V was cut by 1 base and J by 0 bases, with 12 bases left in between. CDR1 and CDR2 (germline): LGHDT, YNNKEL (reference sequence). The CDR3 spans 16 residues. The DNA for the CDR3 is TGTGCCAGCAGCCAAGTCCAGACAGCTCCTAACTATGGCTACACCTTC. Protein sequence: CASSQVQTAPNYGYTF.

The chain is built from TRBV5-8 and TRBJ2-7, with 7 bases matching TRBD1. This CDR3 is 15 amino acids long. Trimming at V came to 5 bases and at J to 0 bases, leaving 8 bases not matched to a gene. In germline, CDR1 is SGHTS, CDR2 YDEGEE. CDR3: CASRATGLSSYEQYF. DNA of the CDR3: TGTGCCAGCAGAGCGACAGGGCTGAGCTCCTACGAGCAGTACTTC. The entire variable domain, with the rest obtained from reference TRBV5-8 and TRBJ2-7, is as follows: EAGVTQSPTHLIKTRGQQATLRCSPISGHTSVYWYQQALGLGLQFLLWYDEGEERNRGNFPPRFSGRQFPNYSSELNVNALELEDSALYLCASRATGLSSYEQYFGPGTRLTVT.

The gene calls are TRBV9 and TRBJ2-1, with no clear D. In germline, CDR1 is SGDLS, CDR2 YYNGEE. The ends were cut back, 0 bases at V and 0 bases at J, with 7 bases in the middle. The CDR3 has 15 amino acids. The CDR3 DNA follows: TGTGCCAGCAGCGTAGCAGATGGCTCCTACAATGAGCAGTTCTTC. Its protein product is CASSVADGSYNEQFF.

V and J are TRBV27 and TRBJ1-6; TRBD1 is a possible D gene (6 bases). The CDR3 is made up of 17 amino acids. V dropped 2 bases and J dropped 10 bases, with 21 bases sitting between them. Per germline, CDR1 MNHEY and CDR2 SMNVEV (reference sequence). The CDR3 here is CASSLTEGGVRRSPLHF. In nucleotides, the CDR3 is TGTGCCAGCAGTTTAACCGAGGGGGGGGTTCGTCGATCACCCCTCCACTTT.

The rearrangement links TRBV10-3 to TRBJ1-1; D not certain. Trimming shortened V by 8 bases and J by 4 bases, and 14 bases separated the two germline ends. Germline CDR1 and CDR2: ENHRY and SYGVKD. CDR3 length: 13 amino acids. The CDR3 DNA is TGTGCCATCTCTTCCGGGGAGAGCACTGAAGCTTTCTTT. Protein product: CAISSGESTEAFF.

The CDR3: CASSTPEHEQYF. In nucleotides, the CDR3 is TGTGCCAGCAGCACGCCAGAGCACGAGCAGTACTTC. The chain is built from TRBV7-9 and TRBJ2-7; D is ambiguous. V gave up 5 bases and J gave up 5 bases, with 10 bases separating them. CDR1 and CDR2 from the germline V gene are SEHNR and FQNEAQ (reference sequence). CDR3 length: 12 amino acids.

This clone was seen only once. The chain carries TRBV5-1 and TRBJ2-3, with TRBD1 matching 9 bases. The ends lost 5 bases at V and 1 base at J; junction bases unmatched: 2. CDR3 length: 14 amino acids. The germline CDR1 and CDR2 sequences are SGHRS and YFSETQ. The CDR3 region is CASRQGARTDTQYF. The DNA for the CDR3 is TGCGCCAGCAGACAGGGGGCGCGCACAGATACGCAGTATTTT.

This clone was detected many times. The genes are TRBV14 and TRBJ2-1, with a weak D call TRBD2 (7 bases). The CDR3 length is 15 residues. CDR1 and CDR2 from the germline V gene are SGHDN and FVKESK. Trimming took 6 bases from V and 3 from J, leaving 15 bases between them. The CDR3 here is CASSPAGAIYNEQFF. The CDR3 DNA follows: TGTGCCAGCAGTCCTGCGGGGGCAATCTACAATGAGCAGTTCTTC.

The V call is TRBV7-6, the J call TRBJ1-2, with D maybe TRBD1 (6 bases). Germline CDR1 and CDR2: SGHVS and FNYEAQ. This CDR3 contains 14 residues. V gave up 4 bases and J gave up 7 bases, with 16 bases separating them. As DNA, the CDR3 is TGTGCCAGCAGCTCCGGGGGAGGGGGAGGTGGCTACACCTTC. This encodes CASSSGGGGGGYTF.

In its sample, this clone was seen a few times. The chain couples TRBV6-1 to TRBJ1-5; D call uncertain. V lost 1 base, J lost 1 base, and 8 bases lay in between. From germline, CDR1 is MNHNS and CDR2 SASEGT. The CDR3 covers 15 residues. CDR3 DNA sequence: TGTGCCAGCAGTGAAGGCGCGTCGAGCAATCAGCCCCAGCATTTT. It translates to CASSEGASSNQPQHF.

CDR3 bases: TGTGCCAGCAGCCCTACGGCGAATGAGCAGTTCTTC. Its translation is CASSPTANEQFF. V usage is TRBV11-2 and J usage is TRBJ2-1; D remains ambiguous. The CDR3 is 12 amino acids. V lost 5 bases to trimming and J lost 7 bases, with 9 bases between them. Germline CDR1 is SGHAT and CDR2 is FQNNGV. The full variable domain, its missing parts supplied by reference TRBV11-2 and TRBJ2-1, is EAGVAQSPRYKIIEKRQSVAFWCNPISGHATLYWYQQILGQGPKLLIQFQNNGVVDDSQLPKDRFSAERLKGVDSTLKIQPAKLEDSAVYLCASSPTANEQFFGPGTRLTVL.

V usage is TRBV5-5 and J usage is TRBJ2-7; 9 positions match TRBD1. This CDR3 has 15 residues. CDR1 and CDR2 (germline): SGHKS, YYEKEE (reference sequence). V dropped 3 bases and J dropped 6; count of bases not matched to a gene: 10. The CDR3 DNA reads as TGTGCCAGCAGCTCGCCGGGACAGGGAGGGCGCGAGCAGTACTTC. Translated, it gives CASSSPGQGGREQYF.

V and J are TRBV9 and TRBJ1-5; the D is unclear. Trimming shortened V by 0 bases and J by 2 bases, and 6 bases separated the two germline ends. CDR1 SGDLS and CDR2 YYNGEE come from the germline V gene. The CDR3 is 14 amino acids. In nucleotides, the CDR3 is TGTGCCAGCAGCGTAGATCTGGGCAATCAGCCCCAGCATTTT. Protein sequence: CASSVDLGNQPQHF.